One sample yielded the 20 T cell receptor beta chains listed below, sequenced in a study of T cells in Graves' hyperthyroidism and ophthalmopathy (dated by TCRdb to between 2018 and 2021). Library preparation was by multiplex PCR. The listed sequencing device is Illumina HiSeq 2000. The TCR beta CDR3 regions were amplified from the RNA transcripts. The first round of RT-PCR for the TCR CDR3 was performed with the HTBI primer set and the Qiagen OneStep RT-PCR kit. In-frame beta chains were kept once TCRdb had trimmed the public reads at Q25 with fastp and called clones with MiXCR. Each record represents a unique CDR3 protein, reported with the most common genes and DNA among its rows. For this sample the table gives under 450,000 distinct CDR3 sequences, of which about 15% were detected only once. The ten most abundant clones make up 30% to 40% of the sample. Specimen: blood. These receptors came from a woman in her thirties with Graves' hyperthyroidism that later progressed to Graves' ophthalmopathy.

With respect to this clonotype: A much larger clone differs from this one at a single base, so this may be a read error. This CDR3 is CASSPKTGVFVFREQFF. In nucleotides, the CDR3 is TGTGCCAGCAGCCCAAAGACAGGGGTTTTTGTTTTCCGTGAGCAGTTCTTC. The chain combines TRBV28 with TRBJ2-1; 8 bases line up with TRBD1. Germline CDR1 MDHEN, CDR2 SYDVKM. The trim removed 6 bases at V and 9 bases at J, leaving 19 bases unmatched. The CDR3 is 17 residues long.

This chain uses TRBV20-1 with TRBJ2-3; 8 bases align to TRBD2. The V segment lost 0 bases and the J segment 4 bases; nucleotides outside the gene matches: 15. Germline CDR1 DFQATT, CDR2 SNEGSKA (reference sequence). This CDR3 has 18 residues. The chain's CDR3 is CSARDMVAGNVFADTQYF. The CDR3, as DNA: TGCAGTGCTAGAGATATGGTAGCGGGAAATGTCTTCGCAGATACGCAGTATTTT.

V gene TRBV4-1 combines with J gene TRBJ1-6; D gene unclear. CDR1 MGHRA and CDR2 YSYEKL come from the germline V gene. V was pared by 9 bases and J by 0 bases, with 12 bases between. The CDR3 loop spans 15 amino acids. The CDR3 nucleotides are TGCGCCAGTGGCCTGGTCCTCTCCTATAATTCACCCCTCCACTTT. Translated: CASGLVLSYNSPLHF.

This clonotype was found a few times. A much larger clonotype is one base distant, so this may be a read error. The chain links TRBV5-1 to TRBJ2-1, with 8 nucleotides matching TRBD1. The CDR3 loop spans 18 amino acids. Germline V gene lookup returns CDR1 SGHRS and CDR2 YFSETQ. CDR3 residues: CASNLPARRTGLSNEQFF. The CDR3 DNA is TGCGCCAGCAACTTGCCGGCAAGGAGGACAGGGTTGTCTAATGAGCAGTTCTTC. Looking up the rest from reference TRBV5-1 and TRBJ2-1 gives the full variable domain: KAGVTQTPRYLIKTRGQQVTLSCSPISGHRSVSWYQQTPGQGLQFLFEYFSETQRNKGNFPGRFSGRQFSNSRSEMNVSTLELGDSALYLCASNLPARRTGLSNEQFFGPGTRLTVL.

The sample holds many counts of this clonotype. The V call is TRBV2, the J call TRBJ2-5; D is possibly TRBD2 (6 bases). CDR1 and CDR2 from the germline V gene are SNHLY and FYNNEI. V was clipped by 10 bases and J by 3 bases, with 21 bases between them. The CDR3 consists of 15 residues. CDR3 sequence reads: CATWGWSSGKETQYF. CDR3 nucleotides: TGTGCCACCTGGGGGTGGAGTAGCGGTAAAGAGACCCAGTACTTC.

This clonotype was counted a few times. J is TRBJ2-2 and V is TRBV9, with a tentative D call TRBD2 (5 bases). The CDR3 covers 15 residues. Between the trimmed V and J ends, which lost 1 base and 1 base, there was a span of 8 bases. The V gene's germline CDR1 is SGDLS and CDR2 YYNGEE. The CDR3 DNA reads TGTGCCAGCAGCGTATCGAGCGGGAACACCGGGGAGCTGTTTTTT. This gives the protein CASSVSSGNTGELFF. Supplemented by reference TRBV9 and TRBJ2-2, the full variable domain reads DSGVTQTPKHLITATGQRVTLRCSPRSGDLSVYWYQQSLDQGLQFLIQYYNGEERAKGNILERFSAQQFPDLHSELNLSSLELGDSALYFCASSVSSGNTGELFFGEGSRLTVL.

This clonotype came up many times. The CDR3, as DNA: TGTGCCAGCAGTTTAGGTTTTCGAGACGAGGGAGATACGCAGTATTTT. The encoded protein is CASSLGFRDEGDTQYF. This chain links TRBV27 with TRBJ2-3; TRBD2 is a possible D gene (5 bases). Germline-derived CDR1 and CDR2 are MNHEY and SMNVEV (reference sequence). The CDR3 covers 16 residues. V lost 2 bases to trimming and J lost 5 bases, with 17 bases between them.

V is TRBV18 and J is TRBJ2-3, with D possibly being TRBD1 or TRBD2 (6 bases each). Germline values: CDR1 KGHSH, CDR2 LQKENI. This CDR3 region has 16 residues. V was clipped by 5 bases and J by 2 bases, with 17 bases between them. The CDR3 here is CASSVRGLKDTDTQYF. CDR3 in DNA: TGTGCCAGCTCAGTCCGGGGGCTGAAGGACACAGATACGCAGTATTTT.

This clonotype was seen at least ten times. The chain recombines TRBV2 with TRBJ2-1, with 13 bases that match TRBD2. The CDR3 is 15 residues long. Germline V gene lookup returns CDR1 SNHLY and CDR2 FYNNEI. V dropped 6 bases and J dropped 6; count of bases not matched to a gene: 5. CDR3 sequence: CASRPGTSGINEQFF. In DNA, the CDR3 is TGTGCCAGCAGGCCCGGGACTAGCGGGATCAATGAGCAGTTCTTC.

The table lists this clonotype with a few counts. The gene calls are TRBV6-2 or TRBV6-3 and TRBJ1-4; weak D call: TRBD1 (6 bases). The ends were cut back, 7 bases at V and 2 bases at J, with 14 bases in the middle. Germline V gene sequence: CDR1 MNHEY, CDR2 SVGEGT. The CDR3 extends over 15 amino acids. The CDR3 DNA sequence: TGTGCCAGCAACAGGGATTCTAGGACTAATGAAAAACTGTTTTTT. The encoded protein is CASNRDSRTNEKLFF.

This clonotype occurred a few times. The chain carries TRBV6-2 or TRBV6-3 and TRBJ2-1; the D gene could be TRBD1 or TRBD2 (5 bases each). Trimming left V 6 bases short and J 6 bases short, with 15 bases between. The CDR3 totals 14 residues. Germline CDR1 MNHEY, CDR2 SVGEGT. Here the CDR3 reads CASSRGPQPNEQFF. The CDR3 nucleotides are TGTGCCAGCAGCCGGGGCCCGCAACCCAATGAGCAGTTCTTC.

J is TRBJ1-1 and V is TRBV29-1; 8 bases map to TRBD1. From germline, CDR1 is SQVTM and CDR2 ANQGSEA. The length of the CDR3 is 14 residues. With V trimmed by 6 bases and J by 6 bases, 12 bases remained unmatched. The CDR3 loop reads CSVDGQGVSPEAFF. In nucleotides, the CDR3 is TGCAGCGTCGATGGACAGGGAGTCAGCCCTGAAGCTTTCTTT.

This clonotype has ten or more counts. The genes are TRBV5-5 and TRBJ1-1; TRBD1 might be the D (5 bases). Trimming pared 0 bases from V and 0 bases from J, leaving 15 bases between. Germline loops: CDR1 SGHKS, CDR2 YYEKEE (reference sequence). The CDR3 is 17 residues long. The CDR3 spells CASSLEQKRGLNTEAFF. The DNA of the CDR3 is TGTGCCAGCAGCTTGGAGCAAAAAAGGGGCCTGAACACTGAAGCTTTCTTT.

This clonotype has a handful of counts. This chain connects TRBV20-1 to TRBJ2-7; unclear D gene. Germline CDR1 is DFQATT and CDR2 is SNEGSKA (reference sequence). The V end was cut by 4 bases, the J end by 6 bases, with 22 bases between. The CDR3 length is 15 residues. The CDR3 DNA is TGCAGTGCTAAGGGCCACGGCGACTCACCCTGCGAGCAGTACTTC. Translating gives CSAKGHGDSPCEQYF.

The table lists this clonotype with many counts. CDR3 sequence reads: CASKGQGSDYTF. For the CDR3, the DNA is TGTGCCAGCAAAGGACAGGGATCTGACTACACCTTC. This sequence joins TRBV2 and TRBJ1-2; 8 bases map to TRBD1. The ends lost 7 bases at V and 10 bases at J; junction bases unmatched: 8. CDR1 SNHLY and CDR2 FYNNEI come from the germline V gene. This CDR3 has 12 amino acids.

This clonotype was seen ten or more times. This chain uses TRBV6-5 with TRBJ1-2; D not resolved. Germline V gene lookup returns CDR1 MNHEY and CDR2 SVGAGI. V gave up 0 bases and J gave up 4 bases, with 12 bases separating them. The CDR3 consists of 15 residues. CDR3 protein: CASSYSEYSGYGYTF. Written as DNA, the CDR3 is TGTGCCAGCAGTTACTCTGAGTATTCGGGCTATGGCTACACCTTC.

At least ten counts were recorded for this clonotype. The chain recombines TRBV5-8 with TRBJ2-7; the match to TRBD1 covers 8 bases. CDR3 length equals 13 residues. Germline loops: CDR1 SGHTS, CDR2 YDEGEE. Trimming at V came to 3 bases and at J to 3 bases, leaving 2 bases not matched to a gene. DNA of the CDR3: TGTGCCAGCAGCTACGGACAGGGCTACGAGCAGTACTTC. It encodes CASSYGQGYEQYF.

This chain connects TRBV6-1 to TRBJ1-6; 8 bases align to TRBD1. V lost 0 bases and J lost 7; bases outside the gene matches: 5. CDR1 and CDR2 (germline): MNHNS, SASEGT. This CDR3 has 16 amino acids. CDR3 residues: CASSEASPGGNSPLHF. The CDR3 DNA follows: TGTGCCAGCAGTGAAGCTTCCCCAGGGGGCAATTCACCCCTCCACTTT.

The chain combines TRBV2 with TRBJ1-2, with 7 bases aligning to TRBD1. V lost 6 bases to trimming and J lost 4 bases; unmatched junction nucleotides: 8. This CDR3 contains 14 residues. The V gene's germline CDR1 is SNHLY and CDR2 FYNNEI. This CDR3 reads CASRAGTAIYGYTF. The CDR3 DNA reads as TGTGCCAGCAGGGCCGGGACAGCGATCTATGGCTACACCTTC.

This clonotype was recorded many times. The J gene is TRBJ2-7, the V gene TRBV6-1; 9 positions agree with TRBD1. J was trimmed by 1 base and V by 7 bases; bases with no gene match: 14. This CDR3 is 17 amino acids long. Germline lookup yields CDR1 MNHNS and CDR2 SASEGT. CDR3 residues: CASITTGGGVLSYEQYF. CDR3 bases: TGTGCCAGCATCACGACAGGGGGAGGGGTGTTGTCCTACGAGCAGTACTTC.